The T cell receptor beta chain described here comes from a study of glioma-infiltrating T cells after dendritic cell vaccination (dated by TCRdb to 2016 to 2017). With respect to the entire study: A cohort of 15 or so glioblastoma patients from Phase I and II dendritic cell vaccination trials was included, of whom 9 were newly diagnosed and 6 had recurrent disease. Autologous tumor lysate-pulsed dendritic cell vaccination was administered to the patients between the early 2000s and the early 2010s. The vaccine consisted of monocyte-derived dendritic cells cultured approximately 7 days with IL-4 and GM-CSF, then pulsed overnight with autologous tumor lysate. Three intradermal dendritic cell vaccine injections were administered to patients at biweekly intervals in the arm below the axilla. Tumor-infiltrating lymphocyte content was quantified and tumor and blood repertoires were compared in dendritic cell-vaccinated glioblastoma patients by deep sequencing of TCR beta CDR3 regions. Survival after dendritic cell vaccination was correlated with TCR sequencing metrics, including TIL content and tumor-blood repertoire overlap.

The CDR1 and CDR2 encoded by the germline V gene (reference sequence) are MNHNY and SVGAGI. Trimming costs V 7 bases and J 4 bases, and their ends lie 14 bases apart. From the cysteine through the phenylalanine, the CDR3 covers 14 amino acids. The sequence is cut down to CDR3 DNA, 42 bases in frame from base 1. This clone was counted at least ten times. Its antigen is not yet known. Base qualities are not recorded, but no much larger clone differs from it by a single base. The immunoSEQ assay amplified TCRB CDR3 regions from 2 micrograms of genomic DNA, or from all available DNA when less than that amount was available. The multiplex PCR relied on 60 forward primers for TCR V beta segments and 13 reverse primers for J beta segments. To estimate reads per starting template, synthetic control templates were spiked into each sample at limiting dilution. The Illumina HiSeq System generated 87 bp sequencing reads. On the study's bioinformatics: To remove PCR and sequencing errors, closely related sequences were merged with a nearest neighbor algorithm. TCR overlap was measured as the percentage of unique tumor TCR beta sequences that were also present in the peripheral blood of the same patient. The source is immuneACCESS, and TCRdb retained only in-frame sequences with V and J called. Part of the clones is not carried over; for the studies checked, unresolved V genes explain less than half of this, and the remainder is unexplained. V, J and clone size were drawn from that table, and D and trimming were deduced from the DNA. For this sample the table gives around 96,000 clones, of which over 60% were detected only once. The ten largest clones take up over 5% of the sample.

On the study overall, not on this receptor specifically: TCR clonality showed no direct relationship with survival, which suggests that a diverse polyclonal response may matter. The response model built on TCR overlap across three groups was characterized as speculative, with prospective validation still needed. After dendritic cell vaccination, a higher estimated pretreatment TIL content predicted longer time to progression and longer overall survival. The cohort was small and heterogeneous, with few patients having full blood and tumor sets and even fewer initial-recurrent tumor pairs.

Patients were selected for having adequate residual fresh-frozen tumor tissue and more than two years of available survival data. Molecular status otherwise varied across the glioblastoma patients, but none of them carried an isocitrate dehydrogenase mutation. PBMC collection took place before vaccination, two weeks after the third vaccination, and at tumor progression if progression occurred. The Qiagen DNeasy Blood extraction Kit was used for extraction of genomic DNA. The chain is encoded by TRBV6-6 joined to TRBJ1-5; TRBD1 might be the D gene, on 5 matching bases. The input for sequencing was blood, taken before dendritic cell vaccination. This TCR was recovered from a human donor with glioblastoma. The CDR3 protein sequence reads: CASTWGGNNQPQHF. The DNA sequence follows: TGTGCCAGCACCTGGGGGGGGAATAATCAGCCCCAGCATTTT.